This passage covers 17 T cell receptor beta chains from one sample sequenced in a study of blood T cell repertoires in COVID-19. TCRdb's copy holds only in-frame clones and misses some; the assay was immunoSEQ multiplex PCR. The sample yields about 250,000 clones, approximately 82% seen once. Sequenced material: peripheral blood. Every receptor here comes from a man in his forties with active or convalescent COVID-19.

CDR3 bases: TGCGCCAGCAGCTTAGGGACAGAGTACGAGCAGTACTTC. Amino acid sequence: CASSLGTEYEQYF. The chain joins TRBV5-1 to TRBJ2-7; 7 nucleotides line up with TRBD1. Germline CDR1 and CDR2: SGHRS and YFSETQ. The CDR3 has 13 residues. J gave up 4 bases and V 2 bases, and 3 bases lay outside the gene matches.

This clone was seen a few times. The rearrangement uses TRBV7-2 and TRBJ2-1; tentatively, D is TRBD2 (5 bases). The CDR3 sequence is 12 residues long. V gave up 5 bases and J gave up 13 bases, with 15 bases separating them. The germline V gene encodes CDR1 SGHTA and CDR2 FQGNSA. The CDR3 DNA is TGTGCCAGCAGCCCTGGGATAGCGAAACAGTTCTTC. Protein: CASSPGIAKQFF. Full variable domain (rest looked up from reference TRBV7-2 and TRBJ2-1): GAGVSQSPSNKVTEKGKDVELRCDPISGHTALYWYRQSLGQGLEFLIYFQGNSAPDKSGLPSDRFSAERTGGSVSTLTIQRTQQEDSAVYLCASSPGIAKQFFGPGTRLTVL.

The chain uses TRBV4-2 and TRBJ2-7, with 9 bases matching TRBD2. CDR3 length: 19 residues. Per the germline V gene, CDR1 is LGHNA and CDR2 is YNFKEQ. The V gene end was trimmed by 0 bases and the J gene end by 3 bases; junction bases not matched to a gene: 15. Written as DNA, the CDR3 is TGTGCCAGCAGCCAAGATATTTGGGCTTCCGGGACTAGCTTCTACGAGCAGTACTTC. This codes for CASSQDIWASGTSFYEQYF.

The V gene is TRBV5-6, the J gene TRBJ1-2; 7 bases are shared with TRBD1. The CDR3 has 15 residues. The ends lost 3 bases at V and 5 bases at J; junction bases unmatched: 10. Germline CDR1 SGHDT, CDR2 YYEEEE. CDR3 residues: CASSSYVGTDYGYTF. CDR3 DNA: TGTGCCAGCAGCTCGTACGTAGGGACAGATTATGGCTACACCTTC.

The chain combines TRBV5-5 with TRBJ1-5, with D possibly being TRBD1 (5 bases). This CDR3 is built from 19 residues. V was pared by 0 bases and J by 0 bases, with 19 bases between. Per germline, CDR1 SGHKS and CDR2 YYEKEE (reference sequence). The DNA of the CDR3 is TGTGCCAGCAGCTTGGTGTGGTTGGGGTTGGGGCGTAGCAATCAGCCCCAGCATTTT. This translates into CASSLVWLGLGRSNQPQHF.

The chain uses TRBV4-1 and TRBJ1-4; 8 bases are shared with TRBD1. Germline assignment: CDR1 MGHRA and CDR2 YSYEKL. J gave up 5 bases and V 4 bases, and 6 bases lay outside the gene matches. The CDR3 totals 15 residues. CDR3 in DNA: TGCGCCAGCAGCCGCGGCAGGGGGCAAAATGAAAAACTGTTTTTT. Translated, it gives CASSRGRGQNEKLFF.

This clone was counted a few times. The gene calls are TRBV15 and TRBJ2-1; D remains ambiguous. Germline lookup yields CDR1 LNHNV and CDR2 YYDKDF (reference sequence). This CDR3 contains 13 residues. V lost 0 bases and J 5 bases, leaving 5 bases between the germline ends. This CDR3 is CATSRDQNNEQFF. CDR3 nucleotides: TGTGCCACCAGCAGAGACCAAAACAATGAGCAGTTCTTC. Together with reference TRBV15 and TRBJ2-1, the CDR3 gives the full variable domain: DAMVIQNPRYQVTQFGKPVTLSCSQTLNHNVMYWYQQKSSQAPKLLFHYYDKDFNNEADTPDNFQSRRPNTSFCFLDIRSPGLGDTAMYLCATSRDQNNEQFFGPGTRLTVL.

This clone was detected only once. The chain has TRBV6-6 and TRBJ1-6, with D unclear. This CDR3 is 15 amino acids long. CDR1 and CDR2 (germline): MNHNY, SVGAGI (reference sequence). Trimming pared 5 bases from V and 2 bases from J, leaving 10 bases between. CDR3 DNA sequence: TGTGCCAGCAGTCCCCAGGAAACCTATAATTCACCCCTCCACTTT. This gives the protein CASSPQETYNSPLHF.

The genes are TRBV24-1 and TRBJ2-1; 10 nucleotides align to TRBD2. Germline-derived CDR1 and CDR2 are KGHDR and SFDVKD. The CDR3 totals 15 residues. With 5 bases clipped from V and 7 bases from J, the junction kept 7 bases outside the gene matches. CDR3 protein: CATSAAGGPSNEQFF. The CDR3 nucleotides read TGTGCCACCAGTGCAGCGGGGGGGCCCTCTAATGAGCAGTTCTTC.

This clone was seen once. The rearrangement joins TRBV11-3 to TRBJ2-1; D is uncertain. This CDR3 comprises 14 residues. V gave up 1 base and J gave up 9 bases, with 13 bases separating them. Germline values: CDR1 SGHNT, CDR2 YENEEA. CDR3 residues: CASSLVGPAAEQFF. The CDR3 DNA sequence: TGTGCCAGCAGCTTAGTAGGCCCGGCGGCTGAGCAGTTCTTC. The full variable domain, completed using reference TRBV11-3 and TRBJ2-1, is EAGVVQSPRYKIIEKKQPVAFWCNPISGHNTLYWYLQNLGQGPELLIRYENEEAVDDSQLPKDRFSAERLKGVDSTLKIQPAELGDSAVYLCASSLVGPAAEQFFGPGTRLTVL.

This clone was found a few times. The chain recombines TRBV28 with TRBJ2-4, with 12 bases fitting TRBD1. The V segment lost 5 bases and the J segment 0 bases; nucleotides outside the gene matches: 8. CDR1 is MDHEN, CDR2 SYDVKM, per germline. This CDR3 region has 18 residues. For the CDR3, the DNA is TGTGCCAGCAGTGGGGGGACAGGGGGCTTGACAGCCAAAAACATTCAGTACTTC. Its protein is CASSGGTGGLTAKNIQYF. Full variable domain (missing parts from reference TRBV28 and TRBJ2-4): DVKVTQSSRYLVKRTGEKVFLECVQDMDHENMFWYRQDPGLGLRLIYFSYDVKMKEKGDIPEGYSVSREKKERFSLILESASTNQTSMYLCASSGGTGGLTAKNIQYFGAGTRLSVL.

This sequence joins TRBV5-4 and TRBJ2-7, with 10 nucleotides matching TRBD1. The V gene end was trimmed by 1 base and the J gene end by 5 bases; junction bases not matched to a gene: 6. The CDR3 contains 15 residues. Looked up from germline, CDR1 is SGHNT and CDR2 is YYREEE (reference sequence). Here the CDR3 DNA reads TGTGCCAGCAGCTTGCTGGGACAGGGGACCCACGAGCAGTACTTC. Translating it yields CASSLLGQGTHEQYF.

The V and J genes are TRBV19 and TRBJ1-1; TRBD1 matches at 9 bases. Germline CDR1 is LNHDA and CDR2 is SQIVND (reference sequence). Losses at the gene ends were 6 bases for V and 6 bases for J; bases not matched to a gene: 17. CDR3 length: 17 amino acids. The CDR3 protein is CASSAPPDRGLRAEAFF. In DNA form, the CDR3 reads TGTGCCAGTAGCGCCCCCCCGGACAGGGGATTACGGGCTGAAGCTTTCTTT.

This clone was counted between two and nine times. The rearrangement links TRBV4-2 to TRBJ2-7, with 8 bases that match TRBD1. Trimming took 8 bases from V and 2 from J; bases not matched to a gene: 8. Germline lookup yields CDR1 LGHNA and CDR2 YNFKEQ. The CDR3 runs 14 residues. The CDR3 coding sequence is TGTGCCAGCGCGCTGGGGACAGGTACCTACGAGCAGTACTTC. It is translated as CASALGTGTYEQYF.

The CDR3 nucleotides are TGTGCCAGTAATGGGCCGACAGGGGGAAACACCATATATTTT. Its translation is CASNGPTGGNTIYF. V is TRBV19 and J is TRBJ1-3; 7 bases are shared with TRBD1. This CDR3 is 14 amino acids long. In germline, CDR1 is LNHDA, CDR2 SQIVND (reference sequence). V lost 7 bases, J lost 4 bases, and 7 bases stayed unmatched.

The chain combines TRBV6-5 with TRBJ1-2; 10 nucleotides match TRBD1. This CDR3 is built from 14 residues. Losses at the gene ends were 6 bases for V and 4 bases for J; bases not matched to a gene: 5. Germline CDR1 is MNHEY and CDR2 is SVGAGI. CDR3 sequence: CASRTGGRGYGYTF. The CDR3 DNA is TGTGCCAGCAGGACAGGGGGCCGGGGCTATGGCTACACCTTC.

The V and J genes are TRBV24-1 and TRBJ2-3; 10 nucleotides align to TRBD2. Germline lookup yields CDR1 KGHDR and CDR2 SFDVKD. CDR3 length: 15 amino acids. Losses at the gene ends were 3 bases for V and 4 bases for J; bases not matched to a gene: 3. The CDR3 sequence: CATSDEREGADTQYF. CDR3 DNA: TGTGCCACCAGTGATGAGCGGGAGGGCGCAGATACGCAGTATTTT.